The 25 T cell receptor beta chains below all came from one sample that was sequenced in a study of cytotoxic CD8 clonotypes in ibrutinib-treated CLL. TCRdb's table, derived via immunoSEQ multiplex PCR, lists solely in-frame clones and lacks some. The sample records 200,000 to 250,000 clones, around three quarters being singletons. The source material was PBMCs, sampled after 24 months of ibrutinib treatment. The source is a human donor with chronic lymphocytic leukemia.

The chain employs TRBV6-5 and TRBJ1-2; 10 bases are a match to TRBD1. V shed 5 bases and J 7 bases; nucleotides not matched to a gene: 1. The CDR3 is 12 residues long. Germline loops: CDR1 MNHEY, CDR2 SVGAGI. The CDR3 is CASSRQGAGYTF. The DNA of the CDR3 is TGTGCCAGCAGTAGACAGGGGGCTGGCTACACCTTC.

The V and J genes are TRBV5-1 and TRBJ2-1; possibly TRBD2 for D (6 bases). Germline lookup yields CDR1 SGHRS and CDR2 YFSETQ. The CDR3 runs to 13 residues. V lost 3 bases, J lost 4 bases, and 8 bases lay in between. CDR3 coding DNA: TGCGCCAGCAGCTACGGGAGATACAATGAGCAGTTCTTC. Its translation: CASSYGRYNEQFF.

This rearrangement joins TRBV28 to TRBJ2-7; D is perhaps TRBD2 (6 bases). CDR3 length equals 13 residues. Trimming stripped 6 bases from V and 9 bases from J, with 18 bases between. Germline CDR1 and CDR2: MDHEN and SYDVKM. The CDR3 protein is CASSSHAGLTQYF. The DNA for the CDR3 is TGTGCCAGCAGCTCCCACGCAGGACTAACGCAGTACTTC.

A word on this clone: A read error may be the cause here, since a much bigger clone is one base away. The chain links TRBV14 to TRBJ2-7; D remains unclear. V was trimmed by 1 base and J by 2 bases, leaving 0 bases between them. Germline V gene data show CDR1 as SGHDN and CDR2 as FVKESK. The CDR3 loop spans 11 amino acids. Written as DNA, the CDR3 is TGTGCCAGCAGCCAAGCCTACGAGCAGTACTTC. Its protein product is CASSQAYEQYF. The full variable domain, completed using reference TRBV14 and TRBJ2-7, is EAGVTQFPSHSVIEKGQTVTLRCDPISGHDNLYWYRRVMGKEIKFLLHFVKESKQDESGMPNNRFLAERTGGTYSTLKVQPAELEDSGVYFCASSQAYEQYFGPGTRLTVT.

The chain has TRBV27 and TRBJ1-1; D gene ambiguous. Germline V gene lookup returns CDR1 MNHEY and CDR2 SMNVEV (reference sequence). This CDR3 comprises 13 residues. V shed 6 bases and J shed 1 base, with 9 bases lying between them. The CDR3: CASRAQPNTEAFF. The CDR3 DNA reads as TGTGCCAGCAGGGCACAGCCGAACACTGAAGCTTTCTTT.

The J gene is TRBJ2-1, the V gene TRBV11-2; perhaps TRBD2 as D (6 bases). V was shortened by 5 bases and J by 2 bases, with 16 bases between the two germline ends. This CDR3 contains 16 residues. CDR1 SGHAT and CDR2 FQNNGV come from the germline V gene. The CDR3 reads CASSLRRTTAYNEQFF. Written as DNA, the CDR3 is TGTGCCAGCAGCCTCCGCCGGACTACCGCCTACAATGAGCAGTTCTTC.

This chain connects TRBV7-3 to TRBJ2-3; D not resolved. V was clipped by 4 bases and J by 0 bases, with 11 bases between them. The CDR3 spans 15 residues. Germline-derived CDR1 and CDR2 are SGHTA and FQGTGA. The CDR3 is CASSSRRASTDTQYF. CDR3 coding DNA: TGTGCCAGCAGCTCCCGAAGGGCAAGCACAGATACGCAGTATTTT.

V is TRBV19 and J is TRBJ2-1, with 8 bases matching TRBD2. The CDR3 covers 12 residues. CDR1 LNHDA and CDR2 SQIVND come from the germline V gene (reference sequence). The junction had 6 bases not matched to a gene; V was cut back by 3 bases and J by 14 bases. CDR3 protein: CASSILSGIKFF. The CDR3 region has the DNA TGTGCCAGTAGTATCCTTAGCGGGATTAAGTTCTTC.

This chain links TRBV18 with TRBJ2-5; either TRBD1 or TRBD2 may fit D (5 bases each). Trimming shortened V by 4 bases and J by 2 bases, and 8 bases separated the two germline ends. The CDR3 runs 13 residues. Germline loops: CDR1 KGHSH, CDR2 LQKENI. The chain's CDR3 is CASSLRGQETQYF. CDR3 sequence (DNA): TGTGCCAGCTCACTGAGGGGACAAGAGACCCAGTACTTC. Complete variable domain (other parts from reference TRBV18 and TRBJ2-5): NAGVMQNPRHLVRRRGQEARLRCSPMKGHSHVYWYRQLPEEGLKFMVYLQKENIIDESGMPKERFSAEFPKEGPSILRIQQVVRGDSAAYFCASSLRGQETQYFGPGTRLLVL.

The DNA for the CDR3 is TGTGCCAGCAGCTTAGTATCTGGGGCCAACGTCCTGACTTTC. Amino acids: CASSLVSGANVLTF. V gene TRBV7-3 combines with J gene TRBJ2-6; D unresolved. Germline V gene data show CDR1 as SGHTA and CDR2 as FQGTGA. Trimming removed 2 bases from V and 1 base from J, with 3 bases in between. The CDR3 is 14 residues long.

The rearrangement links TRBV7-8 to TRBJ1-4; unclear D gene. The CDR3 runs to 12 residues. The V gene lost 1 base and the J gene lost 5 bases, with 2 bases spanning the gap. The germline V gene has CDR1 SGHVS and CDR2 FQNEAQ. The CDR3 loop reads CASSLVNEKLFF. CDR3 nucleotide sequence: TGTGCCAGCAGCTTAGTAAATGAAAAACTGTTTTTT.

V is TRBV7-2 and J is TRBJ2-1; 10 bases are shared with TRBD2. The germline V gene encodes CDR1 SGHTA and CDR2 FQGNSA. There are 15 residues in the CDR3. The V segment lost 5 bases and the J segment 8 bases; nucleotides outside the gene matches: 9. This CDR3 reads CASSGASGSIYEQFF. The CDR3 DNA reads as TGTGCCAGCAGCGGTGCTAGCGGGAGTATCTATGAGCAGTTCTTC.

This clone has more than one count but fewer than ten. The chain joins TRBV27 to TRBJ2-1, with TRBD1 identical over 7 bases. This CDR3 has 14 amino acids. Per germline, CDR1 MNHEY and CDR2 SMNVEV (reference sequence). J was trimmed by 7 bases and V by 5 bases; bases with no gene match: 8. The chain's CDR3 is CASSLNRGGNEQFF. The CDR3 nucleotides read TGTGCCAGCAGTCTCAACAGGGGTGGGAATGAGCAGTTCTTC.

The chain carries TRBV7-3 and TRBJ2-2, with TRBD2 as a possible D gene (5 bases). This CDR3 comprises 14 residues. V lost 5 bases and J lost 4, with 11 bases in between. Germline CDR1 and CDR2: SGHTA and FQGTGA. Written as DNA, the CDR3 is TGTGCCAGCAGCCTCGGCCGGGGCACCGGGGAGCTGTTTTTT. Translation: CASSLGRGTGELFF.

This chain links TRBV10-3 with TRBJ2-3; D is unresolved. The CDR3 contains 14 residues. Germline CDR1 and CDR2: ENHRY and SYGVKD. V lost 5 bases to trimming and J lost 0 bases, with 9 bases between them. CDR3 sequence (DNA): TGTGCCATCAGTCCACTCCTTAGCACAGATACGCAGTATTTT. It codes for CAISPLLSTDTQYF.

This rearrangement joins TRBV29-1 to TRBJ2-3; 7 positions match TRBD1. Looked up from germline, CDR1 is SQVTM and CDR2 is ANQGSEA. The CDR3 consists of 14 residues. The trim removed 5 bases at V and 2 bases at J, leaving 7 bases unmatched. The CDR3: CSVRTGSTTDTQYF. DNA of the CDR3: TGCAGCGTTCGGACAGGCTCGACCACAGATACGCAGTATTTT.

This clone was recorded a few times. The chain employs TRBV6-6 and TRBJ1-2; no definite D call. The germline V and J ends were trimmed by 2 bases and 4 bases, with 17 bases remaining between them. The CDR3 runs 16 residues. Per germline, CDR1 MNHNY and CDR2 SVGAGI (reference sequence). The chain's CDR3 is CASSYDPRRPIYGYTF. The CDR3 nucleotides read TGTGCCAGCAGTTACGATCCAAGAAGACCGATCTATGGCTACACCTTC.

J is TRBJ1-2 and V is TRBV29-1; 9 bases fit TRBD1. Germline CDR1 reads SQVTM; CDR2 reads ANQGSEA. V lost 4 bases to trimming and J lost 0 bases; unmatched junction nucleotides: 3. This CDR3 has 14 residues. The CDR3 DNA reads as TGCAGCGTTGGCGGGACAGGGTCTAACTATGGCTACACCTTC. The encoded protein is CSVGGTGSNYGYTF.

The CDR3 loop reads CASSYFSGMKTDTQYF. CDR3 nucleotide sequence: TGTGCCAGCAGTTACTTTAGCGGGATGAAAACAGATACGCAGTATTTT. The V gene is TRBV6-5, the J gene TRBJ2-3; 8 bases line up with TRBD2. V lost 1 base to trimming and J lost 3 bases; unmatched junction nucleotides: 6. The CDR3 spans 16 residues. Germline CDR1 MNHEY, CDR2 SVGAGI.

This chain connects TRBV6-1 to TRBJ1-1; D is unclear. CDR3 length equals 14 residues. V lost 4 bases and J lost 1, with 10 bases in between. CDR1 and CDR2 (germline): MNHNS, SASEGT. For the CDR3, the DNA is TGTGCCAGCAGTGTAAGGGATAAGAACACTGAAGCTTTCTTT. Residues: CASSVRDKNTEAFF.

This clone occurred a few times. This chain links TRBV19 with TRBJ1-5, with TRBD1 matching 10 bases. CDR3 length: 15 amino acids. The J segment lost 6 bases and the V segment lost 3 bases, leaving 5 bases of the junction unmatched. Looked up from germline, CDR1 is LNHDA and CDR2 is SQIVND (reference sequence). The CDR3 DNA reads TGTGCCAGTAGTATGGGACAGGGGTGGACTCAGCCCCAGCATTTT. Its translation is CASSMGQGWTQPQHF.

The table lists this clone with a few counts. V is TRBV18 and J is TRBJ1-1; 8 bases are shared with TRBD1. The CDR3 totals 15 residues. Germline lookup yields CDR1 KGHSH and CDR2 LQKENI. Losses at the gene ends were 3 bases for V and 2 bases for J; bases not matched to a gene: 5. In DNA form, the CDR3 reads TGTGCCAGCTCACCTAGGACAGGGCTTAACACTGAAGCTTTCTTT. Translating gives CASSPRTGLNTEAFF.

This sequence joins TRBV15 and TRBJ2-7; unclear D gene. The germline V and J ends were trimmed by 3 bases and 2 bases, with 8 bases remaining between them. Germline V gene lookup returns CDR1 LNHNV and CDR2 YYDKDF (reference sequence). CDR3 length: 13 amino acids. The CDR3 spells CATSSSHTYEQYF. The CDR3 DNA follows: TGTGCCACCAGCAGTAGTCACACCTACGAGCAGTACTTC.

The V and J genes are TRBV5-1 and TRBJ1-2; tentative D call: TRBD1 (6 bases). V lost 4 bases and J lost 2, with 9 bases in between. Germline V gene data show CDR1 as SGHRS and CDR2 as YFSETQ. This CDR3 is 13 amino acids long. The CDR3 sequence: CASSPDSNYGYTF. The CDR3 nucleotides read TGCGCCAGCAGCCCGGACAGCAACTATGGCTACACCTTC.

V gene TRBV5-6 combines with J gene TRBJ2-7; unclear D gene. The CDR3 loop spans 12 amino acids. Trimming pared 3 bases from V and 0 bases from J, leaving 4 bases between. CDR1 is SGHDT, CDR2 YYEEEE, per germline. CDR3: CASSSSSYEQYF. The CDR3 DNA reads as TGTGCCAGCAGCTCAAGCTCCTACGAGCAGTACTTC.